This T cell receptor beta chain was recovered during a study of Ad26.COV2.S vaccination and SARS-CoV-2 variants. The V end lost 4 bases, the J end lost 0 bases, and 11 bases lay between the germline ends. CDR3 length equals 15 residues. CDR1 SGDLS and CDR2 YYNGEE come from the germline V gene. Treatment given: around 19 received Ad26.COV2.S at low or high dose, single or two shots; 5 received placebo; per-sample allocation not given. It was on day 63 after the first vaccine or placebo injection that samples were taken. TCRdb's copy holds only in-frame clones and misses some; the assay was immunoSEQ multiplex PCR. The table has about 430,000 clones, 80% to 95% seen once.

The chain carries TRBV9 and TRBJ1-3; D uncertain. This receptor was identified in a person between 18 and 65 years old who received the Ad26.COV2.S COVID-19 vaccine or a placebo. This sample comprised peripheral blood, obtained in a trial of Ad26.COV2.S vaccine versus placebo. Here the CDR3 reads CASSPTTYSGNTIYF. The CDR3, as DNA: TGTGCCAGCAGCCCAACGACATACTCTGGAAACACCATATATTTT.